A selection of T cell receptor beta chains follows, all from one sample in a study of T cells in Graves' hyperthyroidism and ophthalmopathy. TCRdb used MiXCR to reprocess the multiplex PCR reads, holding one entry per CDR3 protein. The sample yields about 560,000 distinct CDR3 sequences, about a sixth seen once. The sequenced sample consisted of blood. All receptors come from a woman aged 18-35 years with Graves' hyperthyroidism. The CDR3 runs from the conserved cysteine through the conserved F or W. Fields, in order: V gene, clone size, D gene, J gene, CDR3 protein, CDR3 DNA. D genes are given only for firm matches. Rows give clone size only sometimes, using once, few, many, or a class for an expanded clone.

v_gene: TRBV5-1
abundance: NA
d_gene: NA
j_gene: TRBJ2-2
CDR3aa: CASNPAGNTGELFF
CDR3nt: TGTGCCAGCAACCCGGCAGGGAACACCGGGGAGCTGTTTTTT

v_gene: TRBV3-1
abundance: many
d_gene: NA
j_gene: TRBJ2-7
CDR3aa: CASSQALEQYF
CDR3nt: TGTGCCAGCAGCCAAGCCTTGGAGCAGTACTTC

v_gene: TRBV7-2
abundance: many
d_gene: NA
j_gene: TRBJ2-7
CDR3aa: CASSSSDVEQYF
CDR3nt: TGTGCCAGCAGCTCCTCAGACGTCGAGCAGTACTTC

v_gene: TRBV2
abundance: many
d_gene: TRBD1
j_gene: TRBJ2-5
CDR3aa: CASSEDRGRRETQYF
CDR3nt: TGTGCCAGCAGTGAAGACAGGGGGCGGCGGGAGACCCAGTACTTC

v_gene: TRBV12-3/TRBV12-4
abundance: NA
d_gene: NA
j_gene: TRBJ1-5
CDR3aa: CASSLGGVYQPQHF
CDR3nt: TGTGCCAGCAGTTTGGGGGGGGTTTATCAGCCCCAGCATTTT

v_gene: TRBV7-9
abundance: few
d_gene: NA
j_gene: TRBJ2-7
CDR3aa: CASSQGGKPRDEQYF
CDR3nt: TGTGCCAGCAGCCAAGGGGGTAAACCTAGGGACGAGCAGTACTTC

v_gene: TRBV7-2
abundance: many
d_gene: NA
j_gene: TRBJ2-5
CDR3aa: CASSFTGVETQYF
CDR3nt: TGTGCCAGCAGCTTTACGGGAGTGGAGACCCAGTACTTC

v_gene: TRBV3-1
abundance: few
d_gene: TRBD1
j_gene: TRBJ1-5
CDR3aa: CASSLHRGDQPLHF
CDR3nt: TGTGCCAGCAGCCTACACAGGGGAGATCAGCCCCTGCATTTT

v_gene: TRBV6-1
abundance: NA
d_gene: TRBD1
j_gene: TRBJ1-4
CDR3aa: CASRETGRRGEKLFF
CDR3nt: TGTGCCAGCCGGGAGACAGGGAGGCGAGGTGAAAAACTGTTTTTT

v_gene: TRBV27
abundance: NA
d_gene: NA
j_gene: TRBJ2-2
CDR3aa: CASSVGGTNTGELFF
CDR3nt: TGTGCCAGCAGTGTTGGGGGGACGAACACCGGGGAGCTGTTTTTT

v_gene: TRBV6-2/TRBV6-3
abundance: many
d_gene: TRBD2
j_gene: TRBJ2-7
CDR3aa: CASSSPTSGSIYEQYF
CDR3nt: TGTGCCAGCAGTTCCCCGACTAGCGGGTCAATCTACGAGCAGTACTTC

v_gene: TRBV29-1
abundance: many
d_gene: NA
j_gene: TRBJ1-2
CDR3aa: CSVEVEDGYTF
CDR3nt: TGCAGCGTTGAAGTGGAAGATGGCTACACCTTC

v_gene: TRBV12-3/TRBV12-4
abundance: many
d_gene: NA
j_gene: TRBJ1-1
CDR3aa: CASRVQQGTEAFF
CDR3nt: TGTGCCAGCAGGGTACAACAGGGCACTGAAGCTTTCTTT

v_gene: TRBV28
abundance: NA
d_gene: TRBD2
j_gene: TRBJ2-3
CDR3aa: CASIETSGGSDTQYF
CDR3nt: TGTGCCAGCATAGAGACTAGCGGGGGTTCAGATACGCAGTATTTT

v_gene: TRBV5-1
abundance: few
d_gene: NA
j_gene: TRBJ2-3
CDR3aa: CASSLLTGTDTQYF
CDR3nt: TGCGCCAGCAGCTTGTTGACAGGCACAGATACGCAGTATTTT